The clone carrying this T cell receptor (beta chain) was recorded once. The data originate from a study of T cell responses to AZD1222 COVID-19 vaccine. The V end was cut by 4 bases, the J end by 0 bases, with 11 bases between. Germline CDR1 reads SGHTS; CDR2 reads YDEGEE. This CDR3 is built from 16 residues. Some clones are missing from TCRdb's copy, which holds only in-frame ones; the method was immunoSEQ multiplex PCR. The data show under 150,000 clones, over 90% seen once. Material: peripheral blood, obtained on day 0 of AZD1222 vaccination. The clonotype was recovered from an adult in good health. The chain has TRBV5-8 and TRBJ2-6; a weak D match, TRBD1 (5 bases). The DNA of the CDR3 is TGTGCCAGCAGCACGGCAGGGTTCTCTGGGGCCAACGTCCTGACTTTC. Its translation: CASSTAGFSGANVLTF.